This TCR beta chain emerged from a study of blood T cell repertoires in COVID-19. At the level of the study: Researchers got acute and convalescent COVID-19 samples from the United States, Italy and Spain.

Measured with immunoSEQ multiplex PCR; TCRdb has only the in-frame clones, and not every one. Seen here are 260,000 or so clones, around 90% observed once, and the top ten hold approximately 8.5%. Trimming removed 4 bases at V and 4 bases at J, with 5 bases between. The CDR3 consists of 11 residues. The germline V gene has CDR1 SGHTS and CDR2 YDEGEE. In its sample, this clone was seen once. The receptor comes from a young man with active or convalescent COVID-19. The sample was peripheral blood. J is TRBJ1-2 and V is TRBV5-8, with unresolved D. The chain's CDR3 is CASSLVYGYTF. The CDR3 DNA follows: TGTGCCAGCAGCCTCGTCTATGGCTACACCTTC.